This paragraph reports one T cell receptor beta chain. Some clones are missing from TCRdb's copy, which holds only in-frame ones; the method was immunoSEQ multiplex PCR. The sample yields about 150,000 clones, about nine tenths seen once. V was shortened by 4 bases and J by 2 bases, with 13 bases between the two germline ends. CDR3 size: 14 residues. CDR1 and CDR2 (germline): SGHNT, YYREEE (reference sequence). This specimen belongs to a study of T cell responses to AZD1222 COVID-19 vaccine. Across the whole study: Pooled samples include second doses given at about 4 or 12 weeks.

The rearrangement joins TRBV5-4 to TRBJ2-7, with D maybe TRBD2 (7 bases). Here the sequenced sample was peripheral blood, taken on day 0 of AZD1222 vaccination. The receptor was isolated from an adult in good health. The DNA for the CDR3 is TGTGCCAGCAGCCTCCGGGGGGCCACCTACGAGCAGTACTTC. Translating gives CASSLRGATYEQYF.